These 32 T cell receptor beta chains share one sample of origin, sequenced in a study of identical twins. TCRdb re-derived calls from the 5' RACE reads in MiXCR, one entry per CDR3 protein. The repertoire has 690,000 or so distinct CDR3 sequences, around 8.3% of them found once; the top ten carry about 0.98%. The sample was also reused in another study, on yellow fever vaccine responses in identical twins.

The sequencing sample was made of PBMCs. The receptors were gathered from a woman aged 18 to 35 in good health.

This clonotype was detected many times. J is TRBJ2-1 and V is TRBV12-3 or TRBV12-4; D perhaps matches TRBD2 (5 bases). Trimming took off 3 bases at V and 1 base at J, with 7 bases between the two ends. The CDR3 totals 14 residues. CDR3 DNA: TGTGCCAGCAGTTTCGGGGAATCCTACAATGAGCAGTTCTTC. Its protein product is CASSFGESYNEQFF.

In its sample, this clonotype was seen a few times. The chain has TRBV28 and TRBJ2-7; either TRBD1 or TRBD2 may supply D (6 bases each). This CDR3 spans 15 amino acids. V was trimmed by 7 bases and J by 4 bases, leaving 20 bases between them. Germline V gene lookup returns CDR1 MDHEN and CDR2 SYDVKM. CDR3 region: CASTKPQGAGYEQYF. DNA for the CDR3: TGTGCCAGCACCAAACCACAGGGTGCGGGGTACGAGCAGTACTTC.

This clonotype was recorded many times. V and J are TRBV5-4 and TRBJ2-1; no definite D call. Germline values: CDR1 SGHNT, CDR2 YYREEE (reference sequence). This CDR3 region has 11 residues. The V end lost 0 bases, the J end lost 12 bases, and 7 bases lay between the germline ends. CDR3 sequence (DNA): TGTGCCAGCAGCTTGGAAGAGAGGCAGTTCTTC. Translated: CASSLEERQFF.

Ten or more counts support this clonotype. The chain uses TRBV7-9 and TRBJ1-3, with D unclear. Trimming took 3 bases from V and 2 from J, leaving 2 bases between them. The CDR3 is 12 residues long. The germline gives CDR1 SEHNR, CDR2 FQNEAQ (reference sequence). The CDR3 reads CASSFAGNTIYF. The CDR3 DNA follows: TGTGCCAGCAGCTTCGCTGGAAACACCATATATTTT.

This clonotype showed up just a few times. The V and J genes are TRBV10-2 and TRBJ2-7; D perhaps matches TRBD2 (5 bases). This CDR3 comprises 12 residues. Germline V CDR1 and CDR2: WSHSY, SAAADI. Trimming took 4 bases from V and 7 from J, leaving 11 bases between them. CDR3 in DNA: TGCGCCAGCAGTGCTACTTCGGGGGAGCAGTACTTC. It encodes CASSATSGEQYF.

This clonotype was observed at least ten times. The chain's CDR3 is CSVAPQGDPYEQYF. The CDR3 coding sequence is TGCAGCGTTGCGCCACAGGGCGACCCCTACGAGCAGTACTTC. The rearrangement uses TRBV29-1 and TRBJ2-7; D is possibly TRBD1 (6 bases). Germline V lookup: CDR1 SQVTM, CDR2 ANQGSEA. The V gene lost 4 bases and the J gene lost 2 bases, with 15 bases spanning the gap. The CDR3 has 14 amino acids.

This chain connects TRBV29-1 to TRBJ2-7; a weak D match, TRBD1 (5 bases). V gave up 4 bases and J gave up 1 base, with 17 bases separating them. Per germline, CDR1 SQVTM and CDR2 ANQGSEA. This CDR3 is built from 15 residues. The CDR3 nucleotides read TGCAGCGTTGCGGGTGTGGGGTCAGGGTCCTACGAGCAGTACTTC. It yields the protein CSVAGVGSGSYEQYF.

V and J are TRBV10-3 and TRBJ2-7; possible D gene TRBD2, 7 bases. Germline V lookup: CDR1 ENHRY, CDR2 SYGVKD. CDR3 length equals 13 residues. V gave up 5 bases and J gave up 5 bases, with 13 bases separating them. CDR3 in amino acids: CAISTAGANEQYF. Here the CDR3 DNA reads TGTGCCATCAGTACGGCGGGGGCAAACGAGCAGTACTTC.

This clonotype was observed at least ten times. V and J are TRBV3-1 and TRBJ2-7, with 10 bases matching TRBD2. Trimming at V came to 4 bases and at J to 0 bases, leaving 12 bases not matched to a gene. Germline lookup yields CDR1 LGHDT and CDR2 YNNKEL (reference sequence). This CDR3 contains 18 residues. The CDR3 region is CASSPRKLAGSSSYEQYF. CDR3 bases: TGTGCCAGCAGCCCGCGGAAACTAGCGGGGAGCAGCTCCTACGAGCAGTACTTC.

This chain connects TRBV28 to TRBJ1-2; TRBD1 matches at 7 bases. The CDR3 extends over 15 amino acids. Germline V gene data show CDR1 as MDHEN and CDR2 as SYDVKM. With V trimmed by 5 bases and J by 4 bases, 10 bases remained unmatched. CDR3 bases: TGTGCCAGCAGTACTCGCCGACAGGGCTTCTATGGCTACACCTTC. It translates to CASSTRRQGFYGYTF.

This sequence joins TRBV5-1 and TRBJ2-3, with TRBD1 matching over 8 bases. Trimming took 4 bases from V and 4 from J; bases not matched to a gene: 20. The CDR3 is 19 residues long. Germline V gene data show CDR1 as SGHRS and CDR2 as YFSETQ. CDR3 nucleotide sequence: TGCGCCAGCAGCCAGGGACAGGACCTTCGTCAACTAGCCCCAGATACGCAGTATTTT. Translating gives CASSQGQDLRQLAPDTQYF.

This clonotype was observed a handful of times. V gene TRBV10-2 combines with J gene TRBJ2-1; TRBD2 matches 14 bases. Germline V lookup: CDR1 WSHSY, CDR2 SAAADI. This CDR3 comprises 16 residues. V shed 5 bases, J shed 15 bases, and the junction held 15 bases outside the gene matches. In nucleotides, the CDR3 is TGCGCCAGCAGTTCCCCGGGACTAGCGGGGGTGGACAAATGGTTCTTC. It encodes CASSSPGLAGVDKWFF.

This clonotype showed up just a few times. The genes are TRBV5-1 and TRBJ2-6; D gene uncertain. Germline CDR1 is SGHRS and CDR2 is YFSETQ. The CDR3 is made up of 16 amino acids. Trimming took 0 bases from V and 1 from J, leaving 8 bases between them. As DNA, the CDR3 is TGCGCCAGCAGCTTGGTCCATTCTTCTGGGGCCAACGTCCTGACTTTC. This sequence encodes CASSLVHSSGANVLTF.

The chain uses TRBV29-1 and TRBJ2-7; the match to TRBD2 covers 8 bases. Germline CDR1 is SQVTM and CDR2 is ANQGSEA. The ends lost 3 bases at V and 1 base at J; junction bases unmatched: 5. The CDR3 is 14 amino acids. DNA for the CDR3: TGCAGCGTTGATGTGGCTAGCGGGTCCTACGAGCAGTACTTC. Amino acid sequence: CSVDVASGSYEQYF.

The table lists this clonotype with many counts. The chain has TRBV20-1 and TRBJ2-7, with 8 bases identical to TRBD1. J gave up 2 bases and V 2 bases, and 8 bases lay outside the gene matches. Germline CDR1 DFQATT, CDR2 SNEGSKA (reference sequence). The CDR3 spans 15 residues. Here the CDR3 DNA reads TGCAGTGCTAGAATCTTTAGGACAGGGCCCTACGAGCAGTACTTC. This translates into CSARIFRTGPYEQYF.

This clonotype has only a few counts. The J gene is TRBJ2-1, the V gene TRBV7-2; the match to TRBD2 covers 7 bases. Germline loops: CDR1 SGHTA, CDR2 FQGNSA. With V trimmed by 1 base and J by 9 bases, 3 bases remained unmatched. The length of the CDR3 is 13 residues. CDR3 amino acids: CASSLVGEGEQFF. The CDR3 nucleotides read TGTGCCAGCAGCTTAGTCGGGGAGGGTGAGCAGTTCTTC.

This clonotype was seen many times. The chain links TRBV12-3 or TRBV12-4 to TRBJ2-2, with unresolved D. This CDR3 region has 18 residues. V was clipped by 3 bases and J by 0 bases, with 17 bases between them. The CDR3 nucleotides read TGTGCCAGCAGTTTCGACTCTTATCTCGCGGCGAACACCGGGGAGCTGTTTTTT. It specifies CASSFDSYLAANTGELFF.

The J gene is TRBJ1-4, the V gene TRBV20-1; D uncertain. The germline CDR1 and CDR2 sequences are DFQATT and SNEGSKA (reference sequence). V lost 0 bases to trimming and J lost 3 bases, with 11 bases between them. CDR3 length: 15 residues. The DNA of the CDR3 is TGCAGTGCTAGAGAGTTAGGAAGGGCTAATGAAAAACTGTTTTTT. It specifies CSARELGRANEKLFF.

The table lists this clonotype with many counts. The gene calls are TRBV4-2 and TRBJ2-1, with D unresolved. V dropped 6 bases and J dropped 8 bases, with 8 bases sitting between them. From germline, CDR1 is LGHNA and CDR2 YNFKEQ. This CDR3 region has 11 residues. The CDR3 DNA reads TGTGCCAGCAGTACCTTGGATGAGCAGTTCTTC. Translation gives CASSTLDEQFF.

This clonotype was seen only a few times. V usage is TRBV19 and J usage is TRBJ1-2, with no clear D. Germline V gene lookup returns CDR1 LNHDA and CDR2 SQIVND (reference sequence). The CDR3 has 11 residues. This chain's CDR3 is CGAATEGGYTF. The CDR3 DNA reads as TGTGGGGCGGCCACAGAGGGTGGCTACACCTTC.

In its sample, this clonotype was seen a few times. The genes are TRBV25-1 and TRBJ2-2; tentative D call: TRBD1 (6 bases). The germline CDR1 and CDR2 sequences are MGHDK and SYGVNS. Trimming took off 6 bases at V and 1 base at J, with 9 bases between the two ends. CDR3 length equals 14 residues. CDR3 DNA: TGTGCCAGCAGACAGGGTCAGAACACCGGGGAGCTGTTTTTT. It translates to CASRQGQNTGELFF.

This chain links TRBV5-1 with TRBJ1-1; D unresolved. Trimming pared 5 bases from V and 1 base from J, leaving 9 bases between. CDR3 length equals 13 residues. Germline assignment: CDR1 SGHRS and CDR2 YFSETQ. The DNA for the CDR3 is TGCGCCAGCAGAGGAGGGTCGAACACTGAAGCTTTCTTT. It specifies CASRGGSNTEAFF. Supplemented by reference TRBV5-1 and TRBJ1-1, the full variable domain reads KAGVTQTPRYLIKTRGQQVTLSCSPISGHRSVSWYQQTPGQGLQFLFEYFSETQRNKGNFPGRFSGRQFSNSRSEMNVSTLELGDSALYLCASRGGSNTEAFFGQGTRLTVV.

The chain couples TRBV10-3 to TRBJ1-6; D is possibly TRBD1 (5 bases). This CDR3 is 12 amino acids long. Trimming pared 11 bases from V and 7 bases from J, leaving 12 bases between. From germline, CDR1 is ENHRY and CDR2 SYGVKD. CDR3 protein: CAGGGTNSPLHF. In nucleotides, the CDR3 is TGTGCCGGGGGGGGTACAAATTCACCCCTCCACTTT.

This clonotype was counted ten times or more. The chain uses TRBV9 and TRBJ2-2; D not resolved. CDR3 length: 13 amino acids. Trimming took off 1 base at V and 5 bases at J, with 6 bases between the two ends. From germline, CDR1 is SGDLS and CDR2 YYNGEE. Here the CDR3 DNA reads TGTGCCAGCAGCGTATCTCCGACCGGGGAGCTGTTTTTT. Translating gives CASSVSPTGELFF.

V usage is TRBV29-1 and J usage is TRBJ1-1; D is ambiguous. This CDR3 is 12 amino acids long. CDR1 is SQVTM, CDR2 ANQGSEA, per germline. Deletions cut 2 bases from V and 0 bases from J, with 4 bases between. The CDR3 spells CSVESVNTEAFF. In nucleotides, the CDR3 is TGCAGCGTTGAATCGGTGAACACTGAAGCTTTCTTT.

This clonotype was observed many times. The chain carries TRBV29-1 and TRBJ2-5; 11 nucleotides line up with TRBD2. The J segment lost 1 base and the V segment lost 6 bases, leaving 1 base of the junction unmatched. The CDR3 spans 13 residues. CDR1 and CDR2 (germline): SQVTM, ANQGSEA. The CDR3 protein is CSVGTSGQETQYF. In DNA form, the CDR3 reads TGCAGCGTCGGGACTAGCGGCCAAGAGACCCAGTACTTC. Variable domain in full (rest from reference TRBV29-1 and TRBJ2-5): SAVISQKPSRDICQRGTSLTIQCQVDSQVTMMFWYRQQPGQSLTLIATANQGSEATYESGFVIDKFPISRPNLTFSTLTVSNMSPEDSSIYLCSVGTSGQETQYFGPGTRLLVL.

This rearrangement joins TRBV5-1 to TRBJ2-7; maybe TRBD2 (6 bases). Trimming removed 4 bases from V and 3 bases from J, with 20 bases in between. Germline loops: CDR1 SGHRS, CDR2 YFSETQ. The CDR3 totals 16 residues. CDR3 in amino acids: CASSDGTSRPLYEQYF. CDR3 nucleotide sequence: TGCGCCAGCAGCGACGGGACTTCGCGGCCCCTCTACGAGCAGTACTTC.

This clonotype was observed a handful of times. The chain carries TRBV1 and TRBJ2-7; TRBD2 was called by the table and not checked on the DNA. TRBV1 is designated a pseudogene. There are 16 residues in the CDR3. The CDR3 DNA is TGCACCAGCAGCCCGAATCTAGCGGGAGGCCGATACGAGCAGTACTTC. The encoded protein is CTSSPNLAGGRYEQYF.

This clonotype was counted at least ten times. V usage is TRBV27 and J usage is TRBJ1-1, with 8 positions matching TRBD1. Germline lookup yields CDR1 MNHEY and CDR2 SMNVEV (reference sequence). After removal of 6 bases from V and 3 bases from J, the junction contained 3 bases not matched to a gene. The length of the CDR3 is 13 residues. CDR3 sequence reads: CASRTGVDTEAFF. The CDR3 DNA is TGTGCCAGCAGGACAGGGGTGGACACTGAAGCTTTCTTT.

There are many counts of this clonotype. The genes are TRBV3-1 and TRBJ2-1, with D unclear. Germline assignment: CDR1 LGHDT and CDR2 YNNKEL (reference sequence). The CDR3 covers 15 residues. Trimming left V 4 bases short and J 6 bases short, with 16 bases between. The CDR3 protein is CASSPEATLVNEQFF. The CDR3 bases are TGTGCCAGCAGCCCCGAGGCTACCCTTGTCAATGAGCAGTTCTTC.

In its sample, this clonotype was seen a few times. The chain links TRBV25-1 to TRBJ1-1; maybe TRBD1 (5 bases). Germline CDR1 is MGHDK and CDR2 is SYGVNS. This CDR3 comprises 17 residues. Trimming cost V 7 bases and J 3 bases, with 24 bases left between them. For the CDR3, the DNA is TGTGCCAGCAAGACAATCTCTGTCACAGGTCACTACACTGAAGCTTTCTTT. The encoded protein is CASKTISVTGHYTEAFF.

J is TRBJ1-1 and V is TRBV6-5; 7 positions agree with TRBD1. V was pared by 2 bases and J by 2 bases, with 5 bases of the junction left unmatched. The CDR3 has 15 residues. Germline-derived CDR1 and CDR2 are MNHEY and SVGAGI. The CDR3 nucleotides are TGTGCCAGCAGTTACCAAGACAGGGCAAACACTGAAGCTTTCTTT. Translation: CASSYQDRANTEAFF.